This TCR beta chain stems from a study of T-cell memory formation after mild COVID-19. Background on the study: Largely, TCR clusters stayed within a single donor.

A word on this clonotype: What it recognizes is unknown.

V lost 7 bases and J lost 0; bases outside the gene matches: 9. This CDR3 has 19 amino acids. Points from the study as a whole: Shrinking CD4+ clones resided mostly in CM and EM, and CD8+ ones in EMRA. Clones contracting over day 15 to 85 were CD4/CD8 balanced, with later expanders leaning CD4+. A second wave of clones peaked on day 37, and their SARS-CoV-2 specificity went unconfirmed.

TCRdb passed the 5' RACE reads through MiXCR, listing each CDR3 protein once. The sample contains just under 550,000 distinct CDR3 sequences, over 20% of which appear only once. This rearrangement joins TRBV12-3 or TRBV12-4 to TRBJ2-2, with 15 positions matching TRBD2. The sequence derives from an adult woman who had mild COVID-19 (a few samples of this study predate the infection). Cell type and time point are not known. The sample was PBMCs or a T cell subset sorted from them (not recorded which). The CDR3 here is CASKITGTSGGTNTGELFF. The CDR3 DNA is TGTGCCAGCAAAATTACCGGGACTAGCGGGGGGACGAACACCGGGGAGCTGTTTTTT.